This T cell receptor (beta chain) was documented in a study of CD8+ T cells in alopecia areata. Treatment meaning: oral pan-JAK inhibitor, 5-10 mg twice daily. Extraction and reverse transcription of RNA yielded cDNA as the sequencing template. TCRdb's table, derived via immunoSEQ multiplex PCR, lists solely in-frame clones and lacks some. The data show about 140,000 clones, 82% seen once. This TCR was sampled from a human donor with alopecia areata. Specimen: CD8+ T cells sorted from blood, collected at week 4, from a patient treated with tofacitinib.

CDR3 in DNA: TGTGCCAGCAGCTCCCTTGTGGGCGGGGTCTACAATGAGCAGTTCTTC. Translating it yields CASSSLVGGVYNEQFF. The J gene is TRBJ2-1, the V gene TRBV7-2; D may be TRBD2 (6 bases). CDR3 length: 16 residues. CDR1 and CDR2 from the germline V gene are SGHTA and FQGNSA. V was trimmed by 4 bases and J by 3 bases, leaving 16 bases between them.